The 32 T cell receptor beta chains below come from one sample, sequenced in a study of blood T cell repertoires in COVID-19 (dated by TCRdb to 2020 to 2022). Receptors were amplified or captured by the immunoSEQ multiplex PCR assay. This is the immuneACCESS table as TCRdb keeps it, with only in-frame sequences that have V and J called. A part of the clones is gone; compared with another copy, unresolved V genes explain less than half, and the rest is unexplained. The sample has 110,000 to 150,000 clones on record, roughly 87% of them singletons. The ten largest clones take up roughly 1.9% of the sample. The sequencing input was peripheral blood. Receptors originate from a man between 65 and 85 years old with acute or convalescent COVID-19.

This clone was seen a handful of times. The chain is built from TRBV7-9 and TRBJ1-1, with D unresolved. The germline CDR1 and CDR2 sequences are SEHNR and FQNEAQ (reference sequence). Trimming cost V 1 base and J 10 bases, with 7 bases left between them. The CDR3 extends over 11 amino acids. The DNA of the CDR3 is TGTGCCAGCAGCTTAGAGTACGGAGCTTTCTTT. Residues: CASSLEYGAFF.

The chain couples TRBV5-1 to TRBJ2-7; D not certain. In germline, CDR1 is SGHRS, CDR2 YFSETQ. The length of the CDR3 is 13 residues. Trimming pared 0 bases from V and 3 bases from J, leaving 7 bases between. The CDR3 sequence is CASSLVGSYEQYF. CDR3 in DNA: TGCGCCAGCAGCTTGGTTGGCAGCTACGAGCAGTACTTC.

The gene calls are TRBV5-1 and TRBJ2-1, with no clear D. The CDR3 is 13 amino acids. CDR1 and CDR2 from the germline V gene are SGHRS and YFSETQ. Trimming pared 1 base from V and 4 bases from J, leaving 6 bases between. The CDR3 here is CASSLQYYNEQFF. In DNA, the CDR3 is TGCGCCAGCAGCTTGCAGTATTACAATGAGCAGTTCTTC. Full variable domain (remainder filled in from reference TRBV5-1 and TRBJ2-1): KAGVTQTPRYLIKTRGQQVTLSCSPISGHRSVSWYQQTPGQGLQFLFEYFSETQRNKGNFPGRFSGRQFSNSRSEMNVSTLELGDSALYLCASSLQYYNEQFFGPGTRLTVL.

The chain combines TRBV7-2 with TRBJ2-1, with TRBD2 matching 9 bases. V lost 1 base to trimming and J lost 1 base; unmatched junction nucleotides: 2. The CDR3 extends over 16 amino acids. Germline V gene sequence: CDR1 SGHTA, CDR2 FQGNSA. CDR3 sequence reads: CASSLGSGGSYNEQFF. CDR3 DNA: TGTGCCAGCAGCTTAGGTAGCGGGGGATCCTACAATGAGCAGTTCTTC.

This chain uses TRBV11-2 with TRBJ2-2; D is ambiguous. There are 16 residues in the CDR3. Germline-derived CDR1 and CDR2 are SGHAT and FQNNGV. The V end lost 5 bases, the J end lost 4 bases, and 17 bases lay between the germline ends. Here the CDR3 reads CASSRAAYIGTGELFF. In DNA form, the CDR3 reads TGTGCCAGCAGCCGAGCAGCGTACATAGGCACCGGGGAGCTGTTTTTT.

The chain is built from TRBV9 and TRBJ2-1; TRBD2 matches at 9 bases. With 0 bases clipped from V and 7 bases from J, the junction kept 5 bases outside the gene matches. The CDR3 covers 15 residues. CDR1 and CDR2 (germline): SGDLS, YYNGEE. The CDR3 sequence is CASSVGIAGENEQFF. The CDR3 bases are TGTGCCAGCAGCGTAGGGATAGCGGGGGAGAATGAGCAGTTCTTC. The variable domain in full, completed from reference TRBV9 and TRBJ2-1, reads DSGVTQTPKHLITATGQRVTLRCSPRSGDLSVYWYQQSLDQGLQFLIQYYNGEERAKGNILERFSAQQFPDLHSELNLSSLELGDSALYFCASSVGIAGENEQFFGPGTRLTVL.

The chain couples TRBV27 to TRBJ2-7; 7 positions agree with TRBD2. Germline loops: CDR1 MNHEY, CDR2 SMNVEV (reference sequence). The CDR3 runs 13 residues. Losses at the gene ends were 6 bases for V and 3 bases for J; bases not matched to a gene: 5. The chain's CDR3 is CASRKLAFYEQYF. CDR3 nucleotides: TGTGCCAGCAGGAAACTAGCGTTCTACGAGCAGTACTTC.

This chain joins TRBV27 and TRBJ1-5; no clear D gene. With 5 bases removed from V and 1 base from J, the gap between germline ends came to 15 bases. Germline V gene sequence: CDR1 MNHEY, CDR2 SMNVEV (reference sequence). The CDR3 has 16 residues. CDR3 bases: TGTGCCAGCAGTAAATGGCCTCCGATAAGCAATCAGCCCCAGCATTTT. This codes for CASSKWPPISNQPQHF.

The V call is TRBV4-2, the J call TRBJ2-7; TRBD2 matches at 8 bases. The CDR3 length is 15 residues. Germline assignment: CDR1 LGHNA and CDR2 YNFKEQ. With 4 bases clipped from V and 2 bases from J, the junction kept 7 bases outside the gene matches. In nucleotides, the CDR3 is TGTGCCAGCAGCCTCCTCCGGGGGGGAACCTACGAGCAGTACTTC. Encoded protein: CASSLLRGGTYEQYF.

The chain links TRBV11-3 to TRBJ2-1, with 15 nucleotides matching TRBD2. Germline V CDR1 and CDR2: SGHNT, YENEEA. V lost 4 bases and J lost 8; bases outside the gene matches: 6. This CDR3 has 16 residues. CDR3 in amino acids: CASSSGLAGGGDEQFF. Written as DNA, the CDR3 is TGTGCCAGCAGCTCCGGACTAGCGGGAGGGGGGGATGAGCAGTTCTTC.

This clone was found once. V and J are TRBV3-1 (or the pseudogene TRBV3-2) and TRBJ2-1; TRBD2 agrees at 13 bases. The CDR3 has 15 residues. Germline assignment: CDR1 LGHDT and CDR2 YNNKEL (reference sequence). V lost 4 bases, J lost 8 bases, and 5 bases stayed unmatched. The CDR3 reads CASSRRTSGRDEQFF. Written as DNA, the CDR3 is TGTGCCAGCAGCCGCAGGACTAGCGGGAGAGATGAGCAGTTCTTC.

The V call is TRBV5-5, the J call TRBJ1-4, with a possible D match to TRBD1 (6 bases). Germline lookup yields CDR1 SGHKS and CDR2 YYEKEE (reference sequence). The V gene lost 3 bases and the J gene lost 7 bases, with 19 bases spanning the gap. CDR3 length: 16 residues. Here the CDR3 reads CASSSKFGGRGEKLFF. The CDR3 nucleotides are TGTGCCAGCAGCTCCAAATTCGGGGGGCGCGGTGAAAAACTGTTTTTT.

J is TRBJ1-1 and V is TRBV28; 7 bases fit TRBD1. Germline CDR1 reads MDHEN; CDR2 reads SYDVKM. There are 16 residues in the CDR3. V gave up 2 bases and J gave up 1 base; unmatched junction bases: 7. CDR3 nucleotide sequence: TGTGCCAGCAGTTTAGGCGTAGGGGACAGGAACACTGAAGCTTTCTTT. This encodes CASSLGVGDRNTEAFF.

The chain carries TRBV2 and TRBJ2-3; 7 bases are shared with TRBD2. Trimming cost V 4 bases and J 6 bases; bases outside gene matches: 10. Germline CDR1 SNHLY, CDR2 FYNNEI. The CDR3 length is 15 residues. CDR3 in amino acids: CASSATSRLSDTQYF. CDR3 coding DNA: TGTGCCAGCAGTGCGACTAGCCGCCTTTCGGATACGCAGTATTTT.

The rearrangement joins TRBV11-3 to TRBJ2-1; a weak D match, TRBD2 (5 bases). Between the trimmed V and J ends, which lost 2 bases and 5 bases, there was a span of 10 bases. Germline-derived CDR1 and CDR2 are SGHNT and YENEEA. The CDR3 sequence is 14 residues long. The CDR3 here is CASSLRAEHNEQFF. CDR3 coding DNA: TGTGCCAGCAGCTTACGAGCGGAGCACAATGAGCAGTTCTTC. Full variable domain (outside the CDR3, taken from reference TRBV11-3 and TRBJ2-1): EAGVVQSPRYKIIEKKQPVAFWCNPISGHNTLYWYLQNLGQGPELLIRYENEEAVDDSQLPKDRFSAERLKGVDSTLKIQPAELGDSAVYLCASSLRAEHNEQFFGPGTRLTVL.

The CDR3 region has the DNA TGTGCCTGGAGTGCCCCCCGGGACAGCCCGTACCAAGAGACCCAGTACTTC. It is translated as CAWSAPRDSPYQETQYF. This chain connects TRBV30 to TRBJ2-5; 7 bases agree with TRBD1. This CDR3 has 17 amino acids. Germline assignment: CDR1 GTSNPN and CDR2 SVGIG (reference sequence). Trimming cost V 1 base and J 0 bases; bases outside gene matches: 11.

In its sample, this clone was seen a few times. The V gene is TRBV19, the J gene TRBJ1-1; D is perhaps TRBD1 (5 bases). From germline, CDR1 is LNHDA and CDR2 SQIVND (reference sequence). The CDR3 has 14 amino acids. Trimming shortened V by 3 bases and J by 5 bases, and 13 bases separated the two germline ends. The CDR3 DNA reads TGTGCCAGTAGTATGATCGGGGGGGGGACTGAAGCTTTCTTT. Its protein is CASSMIGGGTEAFF.

The rearrangement uses TRBV5-1 and TRBJ2-2, with TRBD1 identical over 8 bases. Germline V gives CDR1 SGHRS, CDR2 YFSETQ. The CDR3 is 13 amino acids. With 7 bases clipped from V and 5 bases from J, the junction kept 4 bases outside the gene matches. As DNA, the CDR3 is TGCGCCAGCTCAACAGGGGGGACCGGGGAGCTGTTTTTT. This translates into CASSTGGTGELFF.

The V gene is TRBV10-1, the J gene TRBJ2-1; 8 nucleotides agree with TRBD1. The CDR3 contains 17 residues. V trimming: 2 bases; J trimming: 6 bases; junction bases outside the gene matches: 12. Germline V gives CDR1 WNHNN, CDR2 SYGVQD (reference sequence). CDR3 coding DNA: TGCGCCAGCAGTGAGCCCCGCTGGACAGGGAAAGGCAATGAGCAGTTCTTC. Translated: CASSEPRWTGKGNEQFF.

The chain recombines TRBV5-4 with TRBJ2-1; 8 bases agree with TRBD2. This CDR3 has 15 residues. Germline trimming cut 4 bases from V and 3 bases from J; bases unmatched to any gene: 6. Per the germline V gene, CDR1 is SGHNT and CDR2 is YYREEE (reference sequence). CDR3 bases: TGTGCCAGCAGCCTAGCGGGTGGGATCTACAATGAGCAGTTCTTC. The encoded protein is CASSLAGGIYNEQFF.

The J gene is TRBJ1-5, the V gene TRBV6-6, with unresolved D. Trimming stripped 0 bases from V and 9 bases from J, with 6 bases between. The CDR3 runs 12 residues. Germline V gene sequence: CDR1 MNHNY, CDR2 SVGAGI (reference sequence). CDR3 region: CASSYSSRPQHF. CDR3 coding DNA: TGTGCCAGCAGTTACTCAAGTAGGCCCCAGCATTTT.

The chain employs TRBV5-1 and TRBJ2-7; tentatively, D is TRBD2 (6 bases). The CDR3 spans 15 residues. Germline CDR1 is SGHRS and CDR2 is YFSETQ. Trimming took 4 bases from V and 2 from J, leaving 16 bases between them. CDR3 sequence: CASSPWTGVTYEQYF. The CDR3 bases are TGCGCCAGCAGCCCATGGACGGGGGTGACCTACGAGCAGTACTTC.

The chain uses TRBV4-1 and TRBJ1-5, with a weak D call TRBD1 (5 bases). The CDR3 is 14 amino acids. Per germline, CDR1 MGHRA and CDR2 YSYEKL. The V gene lost 4 bases and the J gene lost 3 bases, with 10 bases spanning the gap. The CDR3 region is CASSPRQYNQPQHF. The CDR3 bases are TGCGCCAGCAGCCCTCGACAGTACAATCAGCCCCAGCATTTT.

Worth noting for this clone: Other DNA sequences in the sample encode the same CDR3. The chain carries TRBV11-2 and TRBJ2-7; D is unresolved. With 4 bases removed from V and 2 bases from J, the gap between germline ends came to 3 bases. This CDR3 contains 11 residues. CDR1 is SGHAT and CDR2 is FQNNGV in the germline V gene. The CDR3 region is CASSSAYEQYF. DNA of the CDR3: TGTGCCAGCAGCTCCGCCTACGAGCAGTACTTC.

The chain is built from TRBV19 and TRBJ2-7; D is unclear. The CDR3 covers 15 residues. V was pared by 3 bases and J by 3 bases, with 15 bases between. Germline V gene lookup returns CDR1 LNHDA and CDR2 SQIVND (reference sequence). The CDR3 DNA sequence: TGTGCCAGTAGTATTCACGTCAGTAGCATCTACGAGCAGTACTTC. Its translation is CASSIHVSSIYEQYF.

This chain joins TRBV19 and TRBJ1-6, with D perhaps matching TRBD1 (5 bases). Trimming removed 3 bases at V and 8 bases at J, with 20 bases between. The CDR3 sequence is 17 residues long. Germline V gives CDR1 LNHDA, CDR2 SQIVND (reference sequence). DNA of the CDR3: TGTGCCAGTAGTATTGTCAGATTTAGGGGCGACGATTCACCCCTCCACTTT. It encodes CASSIVRFRGDDSPLHF.

The chain combines TRBV5-1 with TRBJ1-3; the match to TRBD1 covers 7 bases. In germline, CDR1 is SGHRS, CDR2 YFSETQ. With 0 bases clipped from V and 0 bases from J, the junction kept 6 bases outside the gene matches. This CDR3 contains 17 residues. CDR3 coding DNA: TGCGCCAGCAGCTTGGCCGTGGGGGACAGCTCTGGAAACACCATATATTTT. It translates to CASSLAVGDSSGNTIYF.

V usage is TRBV6-5 and J usage is TRBJ2-7; 8 bases line up with TRBD2. The ends lost 5 bases at V and 4 bases at J; junction bases unmatched: 7. In germline, CDR1 is MNHEY, CDR2 SVGAGI. The CDR3 has 14 residues. The CDR3 loop is CASSPREVGYEQYF. CDR3 bases: TGTGCCAGCAGTCCGCGGGAGGTAGGTTACGAGCAGTACTTC.

The chain joins TRBV7-2 to TRBJ2-5; possibly TRBD1 for D (6 bases). V lost 3 bases, J lost 5 bases, and 13 bases lay in between. In germline, CDR1 is SGHTA, CDR2 FQGNSA. The CDR3 has 14 amino acids. CDR3 DNA sequence: TGTGCCAGCAGCTTGGATCAGGGGTACGAGACCCAGTACTTC. It is translated as CASSLDQGYETQYF.

This chain joins TRBV5-5 and TRBJ1-2, with D perhaps matching TRBD1 (5 bases). The CDR3 spans 13 residues. V was pared by 0 bases and J by 8 bases, with 11 bases between. CDR1 is SGHKS, CDR2 YYEKEE, per germline (reference sequence). The CDR3 DNA is TGTGCCAGCAGCTTGGAAGGGGCACGGGGCTACACCTTC. This gives the protein CASSLEGARGYTF.

This chain connects TRBV18 to TRBJ2-7; 8 nucleotides match TRBD1. The length of the CDR3 is 15 residues. V trimming: 4 bases; J trimming: 6 bases; junction bases outside the gene matches: 11. Germline lookup yields CDR1 KGHSH and CDR2 LQKENI. This chain's CDR3 is CASSRDRGRIGEQYF. The CDR3 DNA sequence: TGTGCCAGCTCACGTGACAGGGGAAGGATCGGCGAGCAGTACTTC.

This chain links TRBV28 with TRBJ2-7; weak D call: TRBD1 (5 bases). V lost 6 bases and J lost 7, with 19 bases in between. The germline V gene has CDR1 MDHEN and CDR2 SYDVKM. This CDR3 comprises 14 residues. The CDR3 is CASSHGARVGEQYF. CDR3 DNA: TGTGCCAGCAGCCACGGCGCCAGGGTTGGGGAGCAGTACTTC.